This TCR beta chain was captured in a study of shared clonotypes between healthy human individuals. Overall study context: The study enrolled a couple of women and three men aged 18 to 49. General study points: Richness estimates generally favored naive over memory subsets. Blood alone was sampled, and tissue repertoires likely differ. Sequencing depth was expected to influence donor clonotype sharing.

Concerning this clone itself: Its antigen is currently unknown.

Repertoires were generated with immunoSEQ multiplex PCR, while TCRdb's copy carries only in-frame clones and drops some. Among some 1,600,000 clones listed, approximately 98% were seen once. This CDR3 comprises 14 residues. V was shortened by 7 bases and J by 4 bases, with 17 bases between the two germline ends. The V gene's germline CDR1 is MDHEN and CDR2 SYDVKM. The genes are TRBV28 and TRBJ2-7; D is perhaps TRBD1 or TRBD2 (5 bases each). Sequencing was performed on naive CD4+ T cells sorted from blood. Documented subset: CD45RA+ positively selected. This receptor was obtained from a man aged 25-40 years in good health. CDR3 bases: TGTGCCAGCAAGAGGGCAGGGAACACGTACGAGCAGTACTTC. It is translated as CASKRAGNTYEQYF.